This is a list of T cell receptor beta chains from one sample in a study of blood T cell repertoires in COVID-19. Sequenced by immunoSEQ multiplex PCR; TCRdb stores in-frame clones only, minus some. Of 350,000 to 550,000 clones in the sample, 85% to 90% were seen once. The sample consisted of PBMCs or T cells enriched from blood (not recorded which). The receptors derive from a young man who had recovered from COVID-19. Each CDR3 is given with its conserved first and last residue. Fields, in order: clone size, V gene, J gene, D gene, CDR3 DNA, CDR3 protein. D genes are given only for firm matches. Clone size is stated in some rows and not others, as once, few, many or a class when expanded.

>-|TRBV4-1|TRBJ1-5|-
TGCGCCAGCAGCCATAGAGGACAGAGTAATCAGCCCCAGCATTTT
CASSHRGQSNQPQHF
>-|TRBV20-1|TRBJ2-2|-
TGCAGTGCTAGTGGTCAGACACCGAACACCGGGGAGCTGTTTTTT
CSASGQTPNTGELFF
>once|TRBV24-1|TRBJ2-1|TRBD2
TGTGCCACCAGTTCTACGCGGGAGAATCGAATCTATGAGCAGTTCTTC
CATSSTRENRIYEQFF
>-|TRBV4-2|TRBJ2-3|TRBD1
TGTGCCAGCAGCCAAGATGCCGGACAGGCCACAGATACGCAGTATTTT
CASSQDAGQATDTQYF
>-|TRBV27|TRBJ2-1|-
TGTGCCAGCAGTTTAGAGGCAGCCTACAATGAGCAGTTCTTC
CASSLEAAYNEQFF
>-|TRBV24-1|TRBJ2-3|TRBD1
TGTGCCACCAGTGACCGGGACAGAACTCTTGATACGCAGTATTTT
CATSDRDRTLDTQYF
>-|TRBV4-1|TRBJ1-2|-
TGCGCCAGCAGCCAAGATGGATCGGGGTACCTCGGCTACACCTTC
CASSQDGSGYLGYTF
>-|TRBV4-1|TRBJ2-2|TRBD2
TGCGCCAGCAGCCGTGACGGGACTAGCGGACGATCGCGAAACGGGGAGCTGTTTTTT
CASSRDGTSGRSRNGELFF
>-|TRBV3-1/TRBV3-2|TRBJ2-1|-
TGTGCCAGCACTAGGGGGAGAAGCTCCTACAATGAGCAGTTCTTC
CASTRGRSSYNEQFF
>-|TRBV10-2|TRBJ2-5|-
TGCGCCAGCAGTGCGCGATCCGAGGGGGCCCAGTACTTC
CASSARSEGAQYF
>-|TRBV19|TRBJ2-1|TRBD2
TGTGCCAGTAGTGGACTAGCGGGAGGAAGTGAGCAGTTCTTC
CASSGLAGGSEQFF
>-|TRBV10-3|TRBJ2-4|-
TGTGCCATCAGTGAGTCGGAGGCGGGGAGTTGGGACATTCAGTACTTC
CAISESEAGSWDIQYF
>-|TRBV28|TRBJ2-2|TRBD1
TGTGCCAGCAGTTGGGACAGGGATGGCACCGGGGAGCTGTTTTTT
CASSWDRDGTGELFF
>-|TRBV18|TRBJ2-2|-
TGTGCCAGCTCATCTACCGGGGAGCTGTTTTTT
CASSSTGELFF
>once|TRBV7-8|TRBJ2-5|TRBD2
TGTGCCAGCGGAGGACTCGGACTAGCGGAAGGAGCGACCCAGTACTTC
CASGGLGLAEGATQYF
>-|TRBV7-9|TRBJ2-7|TRBD1
TGTGCCAGCAGCCGCGACAGGGGGCGATACGAGCAGTACTTC
CASSRDRGRYEQYF
>few|TRBV27|TRBJ1-2|-
TGTGCCAGCAGTTTAACCCCCAGCTATGGCTACACCTTC
CASSLTPSYGYTF
>-|TRBV29-1|TRBJ2-7|TRBD1
TGCAGCGTTGAAGGGGGACAGGGGGCTTCCTACGAGCAGTACTTC
CSVEGGQGASYEQYF
>-|TRBV18|TRBJ2-7|TRBD1
TGTGCCAGCTCACCCCGGACAGGGGGGATTTACGAGCAGTACTTC
CASSPRTGGIYEQYF
>-|TRBV10-2|TRBJ2-7|TRBD1
TGCGCCACCACAGGGGGTTACTCCTACGAGCAGTACTTC
CATTGGYSYEQYF
>once|TRBV7-9|TRBJ2-7|TRBD2
TGTGCCAGCAGCTCCCCCGGGGGGAGCTCCTACGAGCAGTACTTC
CASSSPGGSSYEQYF
>-|TRBV28|TRBJ1-5|TRBD1
TGTGCCACCCGGGACAGTCCGAATCAGCCCCAGCATTTT
CATRDSPNQPQHF
>-|TRBV28|TRBJ2-7|-
TGTGCCAGCGCGGTAGGGACAATCTTCAACGAGCAGTACTTC
CASAVGTIFNEQYF